These T cell receptor beta chains were read from a single sample in a study of blood T cell repertoires in COVID-19. The table came from immunoSEQ multiplex PCR; TCRdb's copy has only in-frame clones and leaves some out. The table has over 100,000 clones, about nine tenths seen once. The sample taken for sequencing was peripheral blood. Receptor source: a woman aged 70-85 years with COVID-19, enrolled during active disease. The CDR3 runs from the conserved cysteine through the conserved F or W. A D gene is named only where the DNA matches it firmly. Only part of the rows carry a size: once, few, many, or a class if the clone is expanded.

v_call	clone_size	d_call	cdr3_length	j_call	cdr3_aa	cdr3_nt
TRBV2	-	TRBD1	14	TRBJ1-1	CASRGQGMGTEAFF	TGTGCCAGCAGAGGACAGGGGATGGGCACTGAAGCTTTCTTT
TRBV5-1	-	-	14	TRBJ2-7	CASSSDGAGEEQYF	TGCGCCAGCAGCTCGGACGGAGCCGGGGAGGAGCAGTACTTC
TRBV5-1	-	TRBD1	14	TRBJ2-5	CASSRDRVGETQYF	TGCGCCAGCAGCCGGGACAGGGTCGGAGAGACCCAGTACTTC
TRBV6-4	once	-	13	TRBJ1-2	CASSARGSGGYTF	TGTGCCAGCAGTGCTAGGGGTTCCGGCGGCTACACCTTC
TRBV9	-	TRBD1	15	TRBJ1-2	CASSVTGQGTSGYTF	TGTGCCAGCAGCGTAACAGGACAGGGAACTTCTGGCTACACCTTC
TRBV24-1	-	-	12	TRBJ2-1	CATSDFPNEQFF	TGTGCCACCAGTGATTTCCCGAATGAGCAGTTCTTC
TRBV7-2	-	TRBD1	14	TRBJ1-5	CASTLTGDNQPQHF	TGTGCCAGCACTCTGACAGGGGACAATCAGCCCCAGCATTTT
TRBV12-3/TRBV12-4	-	-	12	TRBJ2-1	CASTPGGREQFF	TGTGCCAGCACTCCCGGAGGGAGGGAGCAGTTCTTC
TRBV3-1/TRBV3-2	-	TRBD1	15	TRBJ1-4	CASSQPGQGGEKLFF	TGTGCCAGCAGCCAGCCCGGACAGGGAGGCGAAAAACTGTTTTTT
TRBV4-2	-	TRBD2	17	TRBJ2-1	CASSQAPTGGPGNEQFF	TGTGCCAGCAGCCAAGCCCCTACGGGGGGGCCGGGCAATGAGCAGTTCTTC
TRBV5-1	-	-	14	TRBJ2-7	CASSAAGFSYEQYF	TGCGCCAGCAGCGCCGCAGGGTTTAGCTACGAGCAGTACTTC
TRBV30	-	-	15	TRBJ1-2	CAWSSPHRANYGYTF	TGTGCCTGGAGTAGCCCCCACAGAGCTAACTATGGCTACACCTTC
TRBV4-1	-	TRBD1	15	TRBJ1-5	CASSQGGQGNQPQHF	TGCGCCAGCAGCCAAGGTGGACAGGGGAATCAGCCCCAGCATTTT
TRBV7-2	few	-	16	TRBJ1-1	CASSLGVGALNTEAFF	TGTGCCAGCAGCTTAGGGGTAGGGGCCCTAAACACTGAAGCTTTCTTT
TRBV2	-	-	14	TRBJ1-5	CASSELESGQPQHF	TGTGCCAGCAGTGAATTGGAGAGCGGCCAGCCCCAGCATTTT
TRBV7-6	-	TRBD1	16	TRBJ2-2	CASSLAGTGVPGELFF	TGTGCCAGCAGCTTAGCCGGGACAGGGGTACCCGGGGAGCTGTTTTTT
TRBV4-1	-	-	13	TRBJ1-1	CASSRAMNTEAFF	TGCGCCAGCAGCCGAGCGATGAACACTGAAGCTTTCTTT
TRBV5-6	-	TRBD1	16	TRBJ2-5	CASSYGTGGYQETQYF	TGTGCCAGCAGCTACGGGACAGGGGGTTACCAAGAGACCCAGTACTTC
TRBV6-5	-	-	16	TRBJ1-2	CASSYLGTSEGYGYTF	TGTGCCAGCAGTTACCTTGGGACTTCGGAGGGGTATGGCTACACCTTC
TRBV5-1	-	-	13	TRBJ2-1	CASSLGQIGEQFF	TGCGCCAGCAGCCTCGGACAAATAGGGGAGCAGTTCTTC
TRBV5-6	-	-	18	TRBJ2-2	CASSSAARAAWVTGELFF	TGTGCCAGCAGCTCCGCCGCGAGAGCGGCGTGGGTCACCGGGGAGCTGTTTTTT
TRBV20-1	-	-	15	TRBJ1-4	CSASPWGERGEKLFF	TGCAGTGCTAGTCCCTGGGGGGAGAGGGGTGAAAAACTGTTTTTT
TRBV19	-	TRBD1	14	TRBJ1-2	CASSTGQGARGYTF	TGTGCCAGTAGTACGGGACAGGGGGCGAGAGGCTACACCTTC
TRBV19	-	TRBD1	14	TRBJ1-2	CASSTTSTGFGYTF	TGTGCCAGTAGTACTACCTCGACAGGGTTCGGCTACACCTTC
TRBV7-8	-	TRBD1	14	TRBJ1-1	CASRRTGEGTEAFF	TGTGCCAGCAGGCGGACAGGGGAAGGCACTGAAGCTTTCTTT
TRBV7-9	once	-	14	TRBJ1-2	CASSGSGQGYGYTF	TGTGCCAGCAGCGGTAGCGGGCAGGGGTATGGCTACACCTTC
TRBV5-1	-	-	14	TRBJ1-4	CASSNEGGYEKLFF	TGCGCCAGCAGTAACGAGGGGGGGTATGAAAAACTGTTTTTT
TRBV11-2	few	-	13	TRBJ1-1	CASSLDRDTEAFF	TGTGCCAGCAGCTTAGATCGGGATACTGAAGCTTTCTTT
TRBV5-1	-	TRBD1	14	TRBJ1-4	CASSLGQGREKLFF	TGCGCCAGCAGCTTGGGACAGGGTAGGGAAAAACTGTTTTTT
TRBV5-1	-	-	17	TRBJ2-2	CASSLEVSGTNTGELFF	TGCGCCAGCAGCTTGGAGGTCTCAGGGACGAACACCGGGGAGCTGTTTTTT
TRBV28	-	TRBD1	14	TRBJ1-1	CASSLPGTGKTAFF	TGTGCCAGCAGTTTACCAGGGACAGGGAAAACCGCTTTCTTT
TRBV29-1	-	TRBD1	13	TRBJ2-5	CSAPRGQGETQYF	TGCAGCGCCCCCAGGGGGCAAGGGGAGACCCAGTACTTC
TRBV5-6	-	TRBD1	15	TRBJ2-2	CASSWTGGPTGELFF	TGTGCCAGCAGCTGGACAGGGGGACCGACCGGGGAGCTGTTTTTT
TRBV5-1	few	TRBD1	14	TRBJ2-7	CASSFQGASYEQYF	TGCGCCAGCAGCTTTCAGGGGGCCTCCTACGAGCAGTACTTC
TRBV7-7	once	TRBD1	15	TRBJ2-5	CASSQRTGVGETQYF	TGTGCCAGCAGCCAGAGGACAGGGGTTGGGGAGACCCAGTACTTC
TRBV6-2/TRBV6-3	once	TRBD2	15	TRBJ2-3	CASSSGGGPTDTQYF	TGTGCCAGCAGTTCGGGGGGGGGCCCGACAGATACGCAGTATTTT
TRBV3-1/TRBV3-2	-	-	14	TRBJ1-4	CASSRTVAREKLFF	TGTGCCAGCAGTCGAACAGTGGCCCGGGAAAAACTGTTTTTT
TRBV4-1	few	TRBD1	18	TRBJ1-3	CASSLFRQGGSSGNTIYF	TGCGCCAGCAGCCTATTCCGACAGGGCGGATCCTCTGGAAACACCATATATTTT
TRBV7-8	few	-	14	TRBJ1-2	CASSLGVEGVGYTF	TGTGCCAGCAGCTTAGGAGTGGAGGGTGTGGGCTACACCTTC
TRBV2	-	-	11	TRBJ2-7	CASSVGYEQYF	TGTGCCAGCAGTGTCGGTTACGAGCAGTACTTC
TRBV3-1/TRBV3-2	-	-	14	TRBJ1-4	CASSRPETGGKLFF	TGTGCCAGCAGCCGCCCGGAGACGGGGGGAAAACTGTTTTTT
TRBV5-4	once	TRBD1	14	TRBJ1-1	CASSSRDRNTEAFF	TGTGCCAGCAGCTCCCGGGACAGGAACACTGAAGCTTTCTTT
TRBV4-2	few	TRBD1	19	TRBJ1-5	CASSHLGGTGGAGNQPQHF	TGTGCCAGCAGCCACCTAGGGGGGACAGGGGGCGCGGGCAATCAGCCCCAGCATTTT
TRBV6-1	-	TRBD1	19	TRBJ1-2	CASSEAGPGTGKSIYGYTF	TGTGCCAGCAGTGAAGCGGGACCCGGGACAGGGAAAAGTATCTATGGCTACACCTTC
TRBV5-1	-	TRBD1	14	TRBJ1-6	CASSLWDRDSPLHF	TGCGCCAGCAGCCTGTGGGACAGGGATTCACCCCTCCACTTT
TRBV18	-	TRBD2	16	TRBJ2-5	CASSPLSGTSGETQYF	TGTGCCAGCTCACCCCTATCCGGGACTAGTGGAGAGACCCAGTACTTC
TRBV7-9	-	TRBD1	14	TRBJ2-7	CASSRTGLSYEQYF	TGTGCCAGCAGCCGGACAGGCCTCTCCTACGAGCAGTACTTC
TRBV5-1	-	-	16	TRBJ1-6	CASSLEGEGSGSPLHF	TGCGCCAGCAGCTTGGAAGGGGAGGGATCAGGGTCACCCCTCCACTTT
TRBV18	-	-	16	TRBJ1-6	CASSPPGLTFDSPLHF	TGTGCCAGCTCCCCCCCGGGATTGACCTTCGATTCACCCCTCCACTTT
TRBV28	-	-	13	TRBJ2-7	CASSTEAGLGQYF	TGTGCCAGCAGTACCGAGGCGGGTTTGGGGCAGTACTTC
TRBV9	-	TRBD1	16	TRBJ1-4	CASSVGITGGNEKLFF	TGTGCCAGCAGCGTAGGGATAACAGGGGGGAATGAAAAACTGTTTTTT